The clone carrying this TCR beta chain was observed a single time. The antigen is undetermined. These data come from a study of cytomegalovirus exposure and HLA in healthy donors. Primers included in the PCR were 60 Vbeta and 13 Jbeta primers. Sequenced by immunoSEQ multiplex PCR; TCRdb stores in-frame clones only, minus some. The profile covers some 200,000 clones, with 77% appearing a single time and less than 3.5% taken by the ten largest. Trimming left V 1 base short and J 7 bases short, with 14 bases between. This CDR3 region has 15 residues. The germline CDR1 and CDR2 sequences are MNHEY and SMNVEV (reference sequence). Study-wide points: Rarity characterized most TCR sequences, yet some public TCRs appeared in many donors.

The sequence came from an older woman in good health and CMV-seropositive. V and J are TRBV27 and TRBJ1-3; D unresolved. Sequenced material: PBMCs. CDR3 nucleotide sequence: TGTGCCAGCAGTTTATGGTCCCCGCCGCGGAACACCATATATTTT. Protein: CASSLWSPPRNTIYF.